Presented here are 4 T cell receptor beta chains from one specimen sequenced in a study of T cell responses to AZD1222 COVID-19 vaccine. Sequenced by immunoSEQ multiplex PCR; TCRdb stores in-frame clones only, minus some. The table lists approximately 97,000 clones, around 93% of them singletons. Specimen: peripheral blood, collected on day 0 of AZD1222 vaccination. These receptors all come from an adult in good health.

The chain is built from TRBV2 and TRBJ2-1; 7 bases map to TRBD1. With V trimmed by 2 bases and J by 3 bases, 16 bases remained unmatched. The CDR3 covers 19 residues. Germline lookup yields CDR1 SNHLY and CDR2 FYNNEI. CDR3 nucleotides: TGTGCCAGCAGTGAATTGATGGCTACAGGGGCAATCGACTACAATGAGCAGTTCTTC. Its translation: CASSELMATGAIDYNEQFF.

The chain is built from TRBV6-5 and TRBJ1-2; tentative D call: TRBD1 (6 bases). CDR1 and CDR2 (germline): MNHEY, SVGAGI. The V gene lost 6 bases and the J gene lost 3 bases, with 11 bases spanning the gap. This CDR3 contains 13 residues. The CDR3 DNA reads TGTGCCAGCAGCCAACAGGGATACTATGGCTACACCTTC. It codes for CASSQQGYYGYTF.

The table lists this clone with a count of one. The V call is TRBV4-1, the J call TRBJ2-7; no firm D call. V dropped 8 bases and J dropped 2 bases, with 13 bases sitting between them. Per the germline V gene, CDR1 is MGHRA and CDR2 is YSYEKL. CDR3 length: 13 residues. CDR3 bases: TGCGCCAGCCGAGACCTGGGCACCTACGAGCAGTACTTC. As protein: CASRDLGTYEQYF.

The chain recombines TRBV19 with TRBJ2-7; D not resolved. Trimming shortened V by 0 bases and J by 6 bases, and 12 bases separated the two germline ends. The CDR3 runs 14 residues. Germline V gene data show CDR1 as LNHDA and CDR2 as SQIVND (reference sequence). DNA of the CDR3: TGTGCCAGTAGTATAGATCGTAGAAGTGGCGAGCAGTACTTC. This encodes CASSIDRRSGEQYF.